The rows below give T cell receptor beta chains drawn from one sample of a study of breast tumors, draining lymph nodes, adjacent tissues. One entry per CDR3 protein results from TCRdb running MiXCR on the multiplex PCR reads. Of 100,000 or so distinct CDR3 sequences in the sample, 21% were seen once. The sequencing sample was made of axillary lymph node tissue. These receptors were taken from a female donor with breast cancer. Some clones in this sample may be carry-over from other donors' samples. CDR3s include the opening cysteine and the closing phenylalanine or tryptophan.

j_call | v_call | cdr3_aa
TRBJ1-6 | TRBV9 | CASSEGPYSPLHF
TRBJ2-3 | TRBV2 | CASRAPSVRTDTQYF
TRBJ2-3 | TRBV27 | CASSLLGRGEPDTQYF
TRBJ2-5 | TRBV6-1 | CASSETGWRGETQYF
TRBJ1-5 | TRBV20-1 | CSVWGQFSNQPQHF
TRBJ2-5 | TRBV2 | CASSERLAGTQYF
TRBJ1-1 | TRBV9 | CASSAGTADTEAFF
TRBJ1-4 | TRBV18 | CASSPGVDEKLFF
TRBJ2-3 | TRBV9 | CASSVRGALAGGSDTQYF
TRBJ1-1 | TRBV5-4 | CASSLGQGRTEAFF
TRBJ2-3 | TRBV15 | CATSRAGTSVYGDTQYF
TRBJ2-7 | TRBV6-1 | CASTDSGLVYEQYF
TRBJ1-1 | TRBV29-1 | CSGRGQFQEAFF
TRBJ1-5 | TRBV4-1 | CASSFRQGQGNQPQHF
TRBJ1-2 | TRBV11-2 | CASSLGSGGYTF
TRBJ2-2 | TRBV20-1 | CSARPSSTGELFF
TRBJ1-3 | TRBV6-5 | CASRPTFSGNTIYF
TRBJ1-2 | TRBV10-2 | CASRDRGGNYGYTF
TRBJ2-2 | TRBV2 | CASSAEGLGTGELFF
TRBJ2-7 | TRBV19 | CASSRSGDPTYEQYF
TRBJ2-7 | TRBV28 | CASRVDRGTYEQYF
TRBJ1-4 | TRBV4-1 | CASSRVGYEKLFF
TRBJ2-2 | TRBV5-1 | CASSLGGLADTGELFF
TRBJ2-2 | TRBV30 | CAWRQGGGELFF
TRBJ1-2 | TRBV29-1 | CSVTFRTACGYTF
TRBJ2-5 | TRBV20-1 | CSVWARWAETQYF
TRBJ1-4 | TRBV7-9 | CASSLDEKLFF
TRBJ2-7 | TRBV7-9 | CASSFLAGLDSYEQYF
TRBJ2-4 | TRBV5-1 | CASSAAGTTGNIQYF
TRBJ1-2 | TRBV5-6 | CASSAGTEYGYTF
TRBJ2-7 | TRBV6-1 | CASQRVVTTYEQYF
TRBJ1-2 | TRBV20-1 | CSARDGGNYGYTF
TRBJ2-7 | TRBV9 | CASSVSPAGDDEQYF
TRBJ2-7 | TRBV6-6 | CASSPTSRTGYEQYF
TRBJ2-1 | TRBV2 | CASSVLFDEQFF
TRBJ1-6 | TRBV5-1 | CASSFGHPGSSPLHF
TRBJ2-6 | TRBV15 | CATSRDDYRVHSGANVLTF
TRBJ2-5 | TRBV9 | CASSVDPAPQETQYF
TRBJ1-6 | TRBV4-1 | CASSQDLQGNSPLHF
TRBJ2-3 | TRBV6-1 | CASSAGAGADTQYF
TRBJ2-2 | TRBV10-3 | CATMDITNTGELFF
TRBJ2-2 | TRBV9 | CASSAGTTNTGELFF
TRBJ2-3 | TRBV29-1 | CSVDGLAVITDTQYF
TRBJ1-2 | TRBV7-9 | CASSLGGQGAGYTF
TRBJ1-6 | TRBV12-3/TRBV12-4 | CASSFAGETNSPLHF
TRBJ2-7 | TRBV7-2 | CASSLGTSGSYEQYF
TRBJ1-2 | TRBV20-1 | CSAPGQGLYGYTF
TRBJ2-2 | TRBV24-1 | CATSGSSNTGELFF